The sequence of this T cell receptor beta chain was determined in a study of regulatory T cells in long-lasting Graves disease (dated by TCRdb to the early 2020s). Regarding the study in general: Patients with newly diagnosed Graves' disease had been on antithyroid drugs for under 3 months. This study used TCR sequencing and RNA sequencing of peripheral blood to compare persistent Graves' disease patients against newly diagnosed Graves' disease patients. The study took place in China and was registered as a clinical trial. A total of 33 samples underwent TCR sequencing, from around 13 patients with persistent Graves' disease and 20 or so patients with newly diagnosed Graves' disease.

This clonotype has a handful of counts. Its antigen specificity is not known. The input lacks base qualities; no much larger clone sits a single base away. Library generation was performed with multiplex PCR. TCRdb names Illumina HiSeq 4000 as the instrument used. TCR beta libraries were built with iRepertoire HTBI primers and Arm-PCR amplification of CDR3 regions. Before sequencing, the PCR products underwent gel purification. The authors' pipeline ran thus. Gene usage analysis of CDR3 amino acid clonotypes used the approximately 62 TRBV and about 14 TRBJ segments found across samples. COPE and FqMerger were used to merge filtered high-quality paired reads into contigs. BLAST was used to align contigs to IMGT TRBV, TRBD and TRBJ reference genes, and CDR3 was defined according to IMGT. Any clonotype with a frequency above 0.1% was classified as a highly expanded clone. Shannon entropy served as the measure of repertoire diversity, while the Gini coefficient captured V-J evenness. A clonotype was considered public if more than one individual shared it. TCRdb itself trimmed the public reads at Q25 with fastp, ran MiXCR and retained productive beta chains. All rows with the same CDR3 protein become a single entry with the most common DNA and genes. The V and J calls come from TCRdb's annotation, not from the publication. The sample table shows 400,000 to 550,000 distinct CDR3 sequences, and roughly 17% are seen once. The biggest ten clones account for about 23% of the sample.

The paper's findings and limits, for the study overall: Compared with newly diagnosed patients, patients with persistent Graves' disease had lower TCR Shannon entropy and fewer highly expanded clones, which suggests clonal expansion. The authors acknowledged the small sample size as a limitation that may reduce accuracy. Peripheral blood alone was examined, since thyroid tissue, which constituted the primary lesion, could not be accessed. Sequencing and analysis were limited to the TCR beta chain. A larger number of public clonotypes was shared among persistent patients (about 2,700) than among newly diagnosed patients (around 880).

Reading the label with the study, this specimen's time point is: newly diagnosed GD, antithyroid drugs for less than 3 months. For both TCR sequencing and RNA sequencing, RNA was extracted from PBMCs in TRIzol. The diagnosis of Graves' disease was made according to American Thyroid Association guidelines. Recruitment of patients was carried out at an endocrinology department in Xi'an, China. Each patient gave roughly 10 milliliters of peripheral blood, collected in an EDTA anticoagulant tube. Ficoll Paque Plus density gradient separation was used to isolate PBMCs, and no further T cell sorting was performed. RNA quality was checked with an Agilent 2100 Bioanalyzer and agarose gel, and concentration with a NanoDrop 2000. These sequences were also reported in another study, on T cells in Graves' hyperthyroidism and ophthalmopathy. The second study's paper adds: Stable Graves' hyperthyroidism was defined as the absence of progression to ophthalmopathy over 18 months of follow-up. Hyperthyroidism patients were newly diagnosed, had a disease duration of under 2 months, and were aged 18 to 65 years. The study excluded patients with uncontrolled infections, other autoimmune diseases, pregnancy or lactation. Clinical symptoms, serum thyroxine and TRAb, thyroid ultrasound, and orbital computed tomography formed the basis for the diagnoses. For the first round of RT-PCR on the TCR CDR3, the HTBI primer set was used together with the Qiagen OneStep RT-PCR kit. Most expanded thyroid clonotypes (frequency above 0.001) were also found in blood, which suggests that blood repertoires may mirror thyroid immune responses. A model built on a 13 V-J signature distinguished ophthalmopathy from stable hyperthyroidism, reaching roughly 88% sensitivity and around 82% specificity in cross-validation and 80%/75% in testing. In validation, progression to ophthalmopathy was predicted by the model with around 71% sensitivity and 72.22% specificity, a median of about 6.4 months before onset. A discovery cohort of about a hundred patients, approximately 44 with Graves' ophthalmopathy and approximately 60 with stable Graves' hyperthyroidism, was used to find distinguishing TCR V-J signatures. Prospective prediction of ophthalmopathy was tested in an independent validation cohort of 18 to 20 hyperthyroidism patients and some 17 patients who later progressed to ophthalmopathy. For training and testing, the 100 patients in the discovery cohort were randomly divided in a 7:3 ratio. In several Graves' hyperthyroidism patients, the study also compared T-cell repertoires from thyroid tissue with T-cell repertoires from blood. After blood sampling, hyperthyroidism patients were treated with methimazole at a starting dose of 30 mg daily, and ophthalmopathy patients were treated with high-dose intravenous methylprednisolone. Libraries were constructed in a second round of multiplex PCR, after which size selection and purification were carried out. Sequencing of the libraries was done on an Illumina HiSeq2000 using paired-end 100 bp reads. SOAPnuke was used to process the raw data, removing reads that contained adapters or uncalled bases, had a mean Phred below 15, or lacked an exact match to the constant primer or identifier. COPE v1.2.5 was used to merge the high-quality paired reads, and each unique nucleotide sequence was defined as a clonotype. MiTCR v1.1 was used to align clonotypes to the IMGT TRBV, TRBD and TRBJ reference segments. The analysis was restricted to V-J combinations with a frequency above 0.0001, which together covered just over 98% of the repertoires. A TCS score was defined as the ratio between F50 (clonal expansion) and ExV (chaos), using BLOSUM62-based TCRdist between CDR3 peptides within each V-J. Welch's t-statistics and random forest reduced 514 V-J features to fewer than 15, which were used in a naive Bayes classifier (R e1071). No statistical method was used to set the sample size in advance, and investigators knew the group allocation. The paper reports TCR Vbeta CDR3 sequencing of approximately 140 peripheral blood samples: 43 ophthalmopathy, under 80 hyperthyroidism and approximately 17 progressor patients.

This TCR was recovered from a woman between 18 and 29 years old with Graves disease. Donor details come from another sample of the same person, matched by shared clones. The sequences come from peripheral blood mononuclear cells (PBMCs), collected at new diagnosis, from a patient treated with antithyroid drugs.

CDR3 protein: CASSPGGGWEKLFF. The DNA sequence is as follows: TGTGCCAGCAGCCCCGGGGGGGGTTGGGAAAAACTGTTTTTT. This receptor chain uses TRBV28 and TRBJ1-4; matching of 5 bases hints at TRBD1 as the D gene. V lost 6 bases and J lost 8 bases; the stretch between them is 16 bases long. According to the germline V gene, CDR1 reads MDHEN and CDR2 reads SYDVKM. From cysteine to phenylalanine, the CDR3 is 14 amino acids long. Kept here is only the CDR3 DNA, which spans 42 bases and is read in frame from base 1.